This TCR beta chain was documented in a study of Ad26.COV2.S vaccination and SARS-CoV-2 variants. Study context: A COV1001 Ad26.COV2.S trial-arm participant provided the sample. The authors gave Ad26.COV2.S intramuscularly, either once or twice 56 days apart.

Study-level points and caveats: Placebo and vaccine recipients had non-spike TCR breadth that was similar. Vaccine recipients showed a spike-specific TCR breadth that was higher than in placebo recipients.

Concerning this clone itself: What it binds is not known.

Clones were sequenced by immunoSEQ multiplex PCR, and TCRdb holds only the in-frame ones, with some missing. The sample has hundreds of thousands of clones, 80% to 95% seen once; the top ten hold over 9%. The sample's treatment: approximately 18 received Ad26.COV2.S at low or high dose, single or two shots; several received placebo; per-sample allocation not given. Following the first vaccine or placebo injection, samples were taken on day 63. Here the sequenced sample was peripheral blood, taken in a trial of Ad26.COV2.S vaccine versus placebo. The sequence derives from a person aged 18-65 years who received the Ad26.COV2.S COVID-19 vaccine or a placebo.

CDR3 amino acids: CASREGGQLYGYTF. The CDR3 DNA is TGTGCCAGTAGGGAGGGAGGACAGCTCTATGGCTACACCTTC. The chain couples TRBV19 to TRBJ1-2; D perhaps matches TRBD1 (6 bases). The CDR3 is made up of 14 amino acids. Germline V gene lookup returns CDR1 LNHDA and CDR2 SQIVND (reference sequence). The V end lost 6 bases, the J end lost 4 bases, and 15 bases lay between the germline ends. The full variable domain, with the rest looked up from reference TRBV19 and TRBJ1-2, is DGGITQSPKYLFRKEGQNVTLSCEQNLNHDAMYWYRQDPGQGLRLIYYSQIVNDFQKGDIAEGYSVSREKKESFPLTVTSAQKNPTAFYLCASREGGQLYGYTFGSGTRLTVV.